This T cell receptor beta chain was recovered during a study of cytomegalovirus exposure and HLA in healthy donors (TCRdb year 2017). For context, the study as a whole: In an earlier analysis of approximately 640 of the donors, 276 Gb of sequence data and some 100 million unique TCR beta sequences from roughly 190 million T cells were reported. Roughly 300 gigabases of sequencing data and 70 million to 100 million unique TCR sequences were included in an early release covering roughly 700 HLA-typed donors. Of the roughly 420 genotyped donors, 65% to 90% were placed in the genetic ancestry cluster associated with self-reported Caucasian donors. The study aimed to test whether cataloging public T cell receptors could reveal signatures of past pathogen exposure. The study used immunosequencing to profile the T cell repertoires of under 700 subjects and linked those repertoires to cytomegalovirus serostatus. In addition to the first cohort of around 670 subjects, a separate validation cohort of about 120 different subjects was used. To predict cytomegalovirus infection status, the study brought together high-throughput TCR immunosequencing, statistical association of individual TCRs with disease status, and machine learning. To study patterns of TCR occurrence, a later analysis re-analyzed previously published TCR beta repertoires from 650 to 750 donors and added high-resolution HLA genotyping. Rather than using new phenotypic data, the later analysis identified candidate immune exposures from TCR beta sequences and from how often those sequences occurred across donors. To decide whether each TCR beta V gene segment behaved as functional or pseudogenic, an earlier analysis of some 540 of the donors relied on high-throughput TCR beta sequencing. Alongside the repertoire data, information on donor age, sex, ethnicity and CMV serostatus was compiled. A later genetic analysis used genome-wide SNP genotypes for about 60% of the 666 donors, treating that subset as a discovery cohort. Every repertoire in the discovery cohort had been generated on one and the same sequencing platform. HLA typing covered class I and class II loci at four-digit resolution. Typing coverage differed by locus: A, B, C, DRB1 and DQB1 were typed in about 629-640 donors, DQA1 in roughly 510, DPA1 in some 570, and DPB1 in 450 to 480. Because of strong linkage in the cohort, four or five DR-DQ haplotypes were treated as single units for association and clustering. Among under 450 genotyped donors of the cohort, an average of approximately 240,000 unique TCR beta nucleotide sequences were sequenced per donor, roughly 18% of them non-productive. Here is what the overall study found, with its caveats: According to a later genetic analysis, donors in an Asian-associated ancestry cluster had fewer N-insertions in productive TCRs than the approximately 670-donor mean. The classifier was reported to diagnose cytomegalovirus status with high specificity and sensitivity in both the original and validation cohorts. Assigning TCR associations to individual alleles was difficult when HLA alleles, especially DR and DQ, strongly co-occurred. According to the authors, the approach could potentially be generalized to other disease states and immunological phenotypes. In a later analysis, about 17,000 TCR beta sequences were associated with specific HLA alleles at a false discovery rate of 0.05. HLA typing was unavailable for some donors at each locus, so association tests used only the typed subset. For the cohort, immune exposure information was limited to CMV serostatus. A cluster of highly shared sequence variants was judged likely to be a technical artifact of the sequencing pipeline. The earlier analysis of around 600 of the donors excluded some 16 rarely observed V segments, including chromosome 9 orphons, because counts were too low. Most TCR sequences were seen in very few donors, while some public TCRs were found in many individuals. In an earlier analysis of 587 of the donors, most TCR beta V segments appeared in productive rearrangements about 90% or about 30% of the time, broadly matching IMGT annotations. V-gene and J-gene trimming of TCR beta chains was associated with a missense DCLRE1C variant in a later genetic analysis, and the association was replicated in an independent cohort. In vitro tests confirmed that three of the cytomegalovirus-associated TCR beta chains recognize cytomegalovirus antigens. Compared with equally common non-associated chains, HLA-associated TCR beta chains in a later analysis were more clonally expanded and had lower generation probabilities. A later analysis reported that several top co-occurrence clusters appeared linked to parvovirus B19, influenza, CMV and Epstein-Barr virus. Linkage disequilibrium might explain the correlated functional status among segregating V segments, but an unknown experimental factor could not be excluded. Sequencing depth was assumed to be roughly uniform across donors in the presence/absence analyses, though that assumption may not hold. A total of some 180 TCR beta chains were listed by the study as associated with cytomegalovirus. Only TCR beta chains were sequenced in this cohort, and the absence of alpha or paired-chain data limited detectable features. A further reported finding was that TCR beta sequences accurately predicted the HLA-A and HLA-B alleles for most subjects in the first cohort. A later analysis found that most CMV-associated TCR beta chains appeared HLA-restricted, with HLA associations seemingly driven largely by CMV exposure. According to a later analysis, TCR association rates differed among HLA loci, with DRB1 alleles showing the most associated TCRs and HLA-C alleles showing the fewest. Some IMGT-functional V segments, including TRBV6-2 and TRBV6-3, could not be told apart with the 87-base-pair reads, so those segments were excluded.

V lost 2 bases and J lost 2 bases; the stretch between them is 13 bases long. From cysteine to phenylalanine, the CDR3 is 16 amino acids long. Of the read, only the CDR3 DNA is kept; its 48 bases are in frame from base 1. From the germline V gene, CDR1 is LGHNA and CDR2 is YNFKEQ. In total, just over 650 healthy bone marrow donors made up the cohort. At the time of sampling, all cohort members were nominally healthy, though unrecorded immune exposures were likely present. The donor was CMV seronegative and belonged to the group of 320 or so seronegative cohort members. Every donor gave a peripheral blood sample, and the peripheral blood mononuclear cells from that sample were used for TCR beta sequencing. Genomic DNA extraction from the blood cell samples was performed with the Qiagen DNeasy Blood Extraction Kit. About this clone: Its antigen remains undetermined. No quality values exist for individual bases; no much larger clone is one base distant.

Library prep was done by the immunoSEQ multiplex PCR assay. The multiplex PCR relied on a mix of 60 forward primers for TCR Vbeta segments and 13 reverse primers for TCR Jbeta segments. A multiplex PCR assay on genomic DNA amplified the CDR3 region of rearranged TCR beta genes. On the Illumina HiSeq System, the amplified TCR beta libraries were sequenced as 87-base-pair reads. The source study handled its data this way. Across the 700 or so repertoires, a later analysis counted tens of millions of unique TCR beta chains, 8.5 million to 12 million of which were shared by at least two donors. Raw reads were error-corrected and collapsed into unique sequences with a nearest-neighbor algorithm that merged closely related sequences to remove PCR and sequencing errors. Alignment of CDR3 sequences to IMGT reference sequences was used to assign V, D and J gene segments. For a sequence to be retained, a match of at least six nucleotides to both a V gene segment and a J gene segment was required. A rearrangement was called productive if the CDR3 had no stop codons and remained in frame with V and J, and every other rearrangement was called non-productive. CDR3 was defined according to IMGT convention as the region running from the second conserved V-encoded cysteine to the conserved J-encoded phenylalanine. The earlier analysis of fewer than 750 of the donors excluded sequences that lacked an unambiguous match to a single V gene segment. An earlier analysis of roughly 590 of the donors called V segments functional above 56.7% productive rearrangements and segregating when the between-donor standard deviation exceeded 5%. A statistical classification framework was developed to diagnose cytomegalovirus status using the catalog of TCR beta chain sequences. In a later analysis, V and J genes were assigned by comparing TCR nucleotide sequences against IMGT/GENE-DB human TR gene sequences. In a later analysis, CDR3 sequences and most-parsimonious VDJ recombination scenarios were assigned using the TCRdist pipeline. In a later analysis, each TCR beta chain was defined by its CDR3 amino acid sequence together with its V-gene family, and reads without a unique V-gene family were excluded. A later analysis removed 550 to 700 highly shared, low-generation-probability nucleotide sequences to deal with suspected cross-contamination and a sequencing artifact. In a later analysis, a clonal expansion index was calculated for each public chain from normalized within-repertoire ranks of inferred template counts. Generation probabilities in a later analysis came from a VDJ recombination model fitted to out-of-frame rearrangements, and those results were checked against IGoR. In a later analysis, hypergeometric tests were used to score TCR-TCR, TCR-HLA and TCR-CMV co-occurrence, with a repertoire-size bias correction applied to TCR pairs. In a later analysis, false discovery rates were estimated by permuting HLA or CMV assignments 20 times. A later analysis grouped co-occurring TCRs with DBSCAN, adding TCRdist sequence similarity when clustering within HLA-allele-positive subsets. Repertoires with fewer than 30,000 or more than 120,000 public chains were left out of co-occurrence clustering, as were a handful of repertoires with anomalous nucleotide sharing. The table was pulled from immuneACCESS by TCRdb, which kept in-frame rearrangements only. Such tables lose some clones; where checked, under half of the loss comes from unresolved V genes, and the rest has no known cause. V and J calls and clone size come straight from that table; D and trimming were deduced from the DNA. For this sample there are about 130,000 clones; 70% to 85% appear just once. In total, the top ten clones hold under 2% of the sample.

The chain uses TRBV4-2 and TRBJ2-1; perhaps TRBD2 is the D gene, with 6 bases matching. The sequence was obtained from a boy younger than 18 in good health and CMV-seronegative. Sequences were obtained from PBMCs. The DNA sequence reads TGTGCCAGCAGCCAACGTACGGGGAGGACCTACAATGAGCAGTTCTTC. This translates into CASSQRTGRTYNEQFF.